Listed here is a single T cell receptor beta chain. The antigen is not known. This sample stems from a study of OX40 agonist ivuxolimab in advanced cancers. Study-wide findings and caveats: The antigen specificity of the peripheral T cells (those that were expanded) was not determined.

This CDR3 contains 14 residues. Trimming left V 6 bases short and J 0 bases short, with 12 bases between. Germline CDR1 and CDR2: SGDLS and YYNGEE. The method was immunoSEQ multiplex PCR; TCRdb's version includes in-frame clones alone and lacks a portion of them. The sample has 35,000 to 40,000 clones, about 82% seen once. The genes are TRBV9 and TRBJ1-1; no definite D call. The origin of this receptor is an adult with an advanced solid tumor such as melanoma, head and neck, liver or kidney cancer. The sequencing here drew on CD4+ or CD8+ T cells sorted from blood, taken in a trial of the OX40 agonist ivuxolimab. CDR3 sequence reads: CASKPGPLNTEAFF. The DNA of the CDR3 is TGTGCCAGCAAGCCAGGACCCTTGAACACTGAAGCTTTCTTT. Complete variable domain (other parts from reference TRBV9 and TRBJ1-1): DSGVTQTPKHLITATGQRVTLRCSPRSGDLSVYWYQQSLDQGLQFLIQYYNGEERAKGNILERFSAQQFPDLHSELNLSSLELGDSALYFCASKPGPLNTEAFFGQGTRLTVV.